The text below deals with one T cell receptor (beta chain). Its antigen is currently unknown. These data are taken from a study of CD8+CD57+ T cells in acquired aplastic anemia. Study background: CD4+ cells from healthy donors averaged approximately 11 million reads. Study results and limitations: Approximately 29 was the count of CD8+ CDR3 sequences that patients shared with controls. Patients versus controls showed no significant CD8+ Simpson's diversity difference.

CDR3 and TCR beta VDJ profiling relied on a genomic DNA template. One entry per CDR3 protein, called by TCRdb with MiXCR from the reads. The sample lists over 200,000 distinct CDR3 sequences, approximately 60% occurring once. The specimen was sorted CD4+, CD8+, or CD8+CD57+ T cells (not recorded which) from PBMCs. This TCR derives from a human donor in good health.

The CDR3 region is CASSPYGTDTQYF. The CDR3 region has the DNA TGTGCCAGCAGCCCCTATGGCACAGATACGCAGTATTTT. The rearrangement joins TRBV3-1 to TRBJ2-3; D ambiguous. The CDR3 runs to 13 residues. V lost 4 bases and J lost 1, with 6 bases in between. In germline, CDR1 is LGHDT, CDR2 YNNKEL (reference sequence).